Detailed here is one T cell receptor (beta chain). The antigen this receptor binds is unknown. No base quality information exists; no much larger clone differs at one position. TCRbeta CDR3 regions were amplified from genomic DNA by means of the immunoSEQ Assay, a bias-controlled multiplex PCR. As for how the authors treated the data: The number of nucleated cells in each sample was estimated by amplification of reference gene primers within the assay. Sequence reads were collapsed and filtered to measure the absolute abundance of every unique TCRbeta CDR3 rearrangement. For each sample, productive Simpson clonality was calculated by taking the square root of Simpson's diversity index across productive rearrangements. TCRdb re-hosts the immuneACCESS table, in-frame sequences only. Its copies lack some clones; in the studies checked, an unresolved V gene accounts for under half of them, and the cause for the rest is not known. D and trimming come from the DNA, and the V and J calls and clone size come from that table. In all, the sample holds over 250,000 clones, and roughly nine tenths of those were seen once. The biggest ten clones account for around 2% of the sample.

This specimen comes from a study of blood T cell repertoires in COVID-19 (dated by TCRdb to the early 2020s). At the level of the whole study: Samples from collaborators originated in the United States, Italy and Spain and spanned both the acute and convalescent phases of COVID-19. The prospective study material was composed of cDNA or gDNA derived from T cells, B-cell-depleted T cells, or PBMCs. Subjects who had been exposed to COVID-19, were actively infected with it, or had recovered from it provided the deeply sampled blood TCRbeta repertoires that made up the dataset. The repertoires were released in a freely available public database intended as a resource for research on the immune response to SARS-CoV-2. The samples were drawn from the first 160 participants of the ongoing ImmuneRACE study and from under 1,500 subjects provided by 6 global collaborators. Nearly every sample came with metadata listing a de-identified subject ID, COVID-19 status, age in years and sex. Where available, HLA class I and class II types were obtained from metadata supplied by the sample provider rather than from assay-based typing. Results and caveats for the whole study, not just this receptor: How much clinical and demographic metadata was included differed by source and by participant, and the metadata was provided uncurated.

From the cysteine up to the phenylalanine, the CDR3 has a length of 14 residues. The entry retains the CDR3 DNA only, 42 bases that are in frame from base 1. The germline V gene (reference sequence) specifies LNHDA as CDR1 and SQIVND as CDR2. Trimmed from V: 5 bases; trimmed from J: 8 bases; junction bases lacking a gene match: 7. One collaborating source in Seattle enrolled patients while the patients were actively infected and followed the patients over time throughout the course of disease. The collaborating institutions used their own protocols to collect whole blood in K2EDTA tubes. For TCRbeta analysis, collaborators shipped samples as frozen whole blood, isolated PBMCs, or DNA extracted from either of those sample types.

This chain is built from TRBV19 and TRBJ2-2, and 8 junction bases match TRBD2. The source material was peripheral blood. This TCR was sampled from a woman in her 30s with COVID-19, enrolled during active disease. The CDR3 protein: CASSPGLASGELFF. The DNA reads TGTGCCAGTAGTCCCGGACTAGCTTCAGGGGAGCTGTTTTTT.